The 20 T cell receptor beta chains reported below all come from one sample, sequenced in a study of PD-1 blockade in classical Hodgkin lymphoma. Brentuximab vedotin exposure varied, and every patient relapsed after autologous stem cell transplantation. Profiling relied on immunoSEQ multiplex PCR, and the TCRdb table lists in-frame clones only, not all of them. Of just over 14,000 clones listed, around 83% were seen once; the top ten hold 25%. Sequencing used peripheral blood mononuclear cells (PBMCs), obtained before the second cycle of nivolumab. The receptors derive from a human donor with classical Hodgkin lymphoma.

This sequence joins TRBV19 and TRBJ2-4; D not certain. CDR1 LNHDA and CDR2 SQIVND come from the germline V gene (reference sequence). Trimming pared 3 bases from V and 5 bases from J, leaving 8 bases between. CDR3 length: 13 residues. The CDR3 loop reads CASSIFDENIQYF. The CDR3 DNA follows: TGTGCCAGTAGTATCTTCGATGAAAACATTCAGTACTTC. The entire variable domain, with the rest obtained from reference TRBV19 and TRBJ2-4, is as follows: DGGITQSPKYLFRKEGQNVTLSCEQNLNHDAMYWYRQDPGQGLRLIYYSQIVNDFQKGDIAEGYSVSREKKESFPLTVTSAQKNPTAFYLCASSIFDENIQYFGAGTRLSVL.

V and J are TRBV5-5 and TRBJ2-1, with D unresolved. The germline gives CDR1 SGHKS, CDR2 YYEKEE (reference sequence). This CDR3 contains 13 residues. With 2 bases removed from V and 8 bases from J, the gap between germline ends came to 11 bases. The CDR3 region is CASSFGVIDEQFF. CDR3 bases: TGTGCCAGCAGCTTTGGGGTCATAGATGAGCAGTTCTTC.

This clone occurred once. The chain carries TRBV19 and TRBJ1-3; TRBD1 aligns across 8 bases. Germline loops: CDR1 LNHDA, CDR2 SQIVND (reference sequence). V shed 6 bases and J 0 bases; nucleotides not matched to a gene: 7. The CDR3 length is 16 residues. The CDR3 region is CASSPGQVISGNTIYF. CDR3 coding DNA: TGTGCCAGTAGCCCGGGACAGGTGATCTCTGGAAACACCATATATTTT.

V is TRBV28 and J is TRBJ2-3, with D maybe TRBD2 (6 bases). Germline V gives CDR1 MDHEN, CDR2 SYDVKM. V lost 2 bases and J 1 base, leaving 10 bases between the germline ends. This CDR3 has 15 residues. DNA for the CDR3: TGTGCCAGCAGTTTAACCGGGACTGGCACAGATACGCAGTATTTT. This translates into CASSLTGTGTDTQYF.

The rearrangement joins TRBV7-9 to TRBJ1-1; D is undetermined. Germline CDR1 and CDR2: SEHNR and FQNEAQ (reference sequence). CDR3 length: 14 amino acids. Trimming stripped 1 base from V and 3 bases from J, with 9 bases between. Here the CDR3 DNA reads TGTGCCAGCAGCTTAGGAAGTGGCTACACTGAAGCTTTCTTT. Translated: CASSLGSGYTEAFF.

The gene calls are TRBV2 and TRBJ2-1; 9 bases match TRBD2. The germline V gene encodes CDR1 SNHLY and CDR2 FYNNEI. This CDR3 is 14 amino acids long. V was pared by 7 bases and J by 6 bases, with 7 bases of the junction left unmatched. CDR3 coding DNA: TGTGCCAGCAATAGGCTAGCGGGGACCAATGAGCAGTTCTTC. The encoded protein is CASNRLAGTNEQFF.

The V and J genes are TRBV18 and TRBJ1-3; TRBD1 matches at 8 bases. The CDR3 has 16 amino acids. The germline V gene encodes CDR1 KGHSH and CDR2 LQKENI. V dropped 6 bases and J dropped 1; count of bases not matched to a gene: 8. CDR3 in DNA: TGTGCCAGCTCCCCGGGACAGGCATATTCTGGAAACACCATATATTTT. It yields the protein CASSPGQAYSGNTIYF.

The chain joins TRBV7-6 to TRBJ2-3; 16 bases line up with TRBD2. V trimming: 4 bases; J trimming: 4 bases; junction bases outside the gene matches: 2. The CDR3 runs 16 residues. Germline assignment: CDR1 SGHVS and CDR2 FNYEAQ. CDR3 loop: CASSSGLAGGSDTQYF. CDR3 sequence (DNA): TGTGCCAGCAGCTCGGGACTAGCGGGGGGGTCAGATACGCAGTATTTT.

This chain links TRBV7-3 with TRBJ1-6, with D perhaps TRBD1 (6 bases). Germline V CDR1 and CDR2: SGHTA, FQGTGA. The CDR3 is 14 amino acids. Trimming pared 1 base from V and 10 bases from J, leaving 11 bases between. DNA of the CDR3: TGTGCCAGCAGCTTAATGGCAGGGGACTCACCCCTCCACTTT. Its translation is CASSLMAGDSPLHF.

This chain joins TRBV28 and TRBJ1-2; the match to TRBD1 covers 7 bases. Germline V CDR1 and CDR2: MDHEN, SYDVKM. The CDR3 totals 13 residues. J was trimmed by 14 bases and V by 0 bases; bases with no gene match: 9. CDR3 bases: TGTGCCAGCAGTTTATGGTCCCAACCAGGGGGTACCTTC. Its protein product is CASSLWSQPGGTF.

This CDR3 reads CASSLSPTAKETQYF. In DNA form, the CDR3 reads TGCGCCAGCAGCTTGTCCCCGACAGCCAAAGAGACCCAGTACTTC. The chain is built from TRBV5-1 and TRBJ2-5; D is perhaps TRBD1 (5 bases). There are 15 residues in the CDR3. Germline V gene sequence: CDR1 SGHRS, CDR2 YFSETQ. The germline V and J ends were trimmed by 1 base and 3 bases, with 13 bases remaining between them.

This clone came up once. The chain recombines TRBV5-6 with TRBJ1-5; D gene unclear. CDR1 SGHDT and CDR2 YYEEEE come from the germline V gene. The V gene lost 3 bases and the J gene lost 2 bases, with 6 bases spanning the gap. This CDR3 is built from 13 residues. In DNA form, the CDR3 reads TGTGCCAGCAGCTACGATGGCAATCAGCCCCAGCATTTT. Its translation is CASSYDGNQPQHF.

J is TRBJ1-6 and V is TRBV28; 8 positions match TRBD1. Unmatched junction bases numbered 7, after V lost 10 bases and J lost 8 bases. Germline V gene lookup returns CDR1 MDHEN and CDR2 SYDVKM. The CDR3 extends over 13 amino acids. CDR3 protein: CAITDRVDSPLHF. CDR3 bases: TGTGCCATCACGGACAGGGTGGATTCACCCCTCCACTTT.

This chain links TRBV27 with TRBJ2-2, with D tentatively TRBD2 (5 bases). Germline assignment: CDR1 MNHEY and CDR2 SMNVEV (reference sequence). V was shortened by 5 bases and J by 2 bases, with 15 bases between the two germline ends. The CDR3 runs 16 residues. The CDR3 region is CASSRLDYPNTGELFF. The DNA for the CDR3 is TGTGCCAGCAGTCGCTTAGACTACCCTAACACCGGGGAGCTGTTTTTT.

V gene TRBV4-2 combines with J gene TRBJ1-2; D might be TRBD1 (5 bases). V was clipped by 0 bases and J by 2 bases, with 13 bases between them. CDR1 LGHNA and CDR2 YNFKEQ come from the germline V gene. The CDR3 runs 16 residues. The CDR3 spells CASSQDWRWGNYGYTF. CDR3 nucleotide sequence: TGTGCCAGCAGCCAAGATTGGAGGTGGGGCAACTATGGCTACACCTTC.

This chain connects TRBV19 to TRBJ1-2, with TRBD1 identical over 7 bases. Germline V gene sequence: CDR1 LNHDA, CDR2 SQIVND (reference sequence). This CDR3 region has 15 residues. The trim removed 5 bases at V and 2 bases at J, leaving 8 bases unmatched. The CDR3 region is CASSSRGGGNYGYTF. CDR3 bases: TGTGCCAGTAGTTCCCGAGGAGGGGGCAACTATGGCTACACCTTC.

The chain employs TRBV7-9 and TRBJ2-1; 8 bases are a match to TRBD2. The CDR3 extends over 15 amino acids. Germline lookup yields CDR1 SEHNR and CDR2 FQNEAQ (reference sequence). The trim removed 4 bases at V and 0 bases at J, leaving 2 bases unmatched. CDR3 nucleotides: TGTGCCAGCAGCTCGGGGGGGAGCTCCTACAATGAGCAGTTCTTC. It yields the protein CASSSGGSSYNEQFF.

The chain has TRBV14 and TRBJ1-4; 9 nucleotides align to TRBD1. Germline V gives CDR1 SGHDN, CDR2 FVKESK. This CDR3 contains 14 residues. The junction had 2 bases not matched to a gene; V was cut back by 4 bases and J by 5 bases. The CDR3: CASSRGTGNEKLFF. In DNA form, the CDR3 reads TGTGCCAGCAGCCGCGGGACAGGGAATGAAAAACTGTTTTTT. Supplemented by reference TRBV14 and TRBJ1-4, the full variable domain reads EAGVTQFPSHSVIEKGQTVTLRCDPISGHDNLYWYRRVMGKEIKFLLHFVKESKQDESGMPNNRFLAERTGGTYSTLKVQPAELEDSGVYFCASSRGTGNEKLFFGSGTQLSVL.

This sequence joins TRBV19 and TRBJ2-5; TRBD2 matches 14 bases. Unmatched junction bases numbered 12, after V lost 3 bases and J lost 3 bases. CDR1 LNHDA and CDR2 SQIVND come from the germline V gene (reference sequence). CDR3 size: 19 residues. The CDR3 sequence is CASSMGTGTSGGREETQYF. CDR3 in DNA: TGTGCCAGTAGTATGGGTACCGGGACTAGCGGGGGTAGGGAAGAGACCCAGTACTTC.

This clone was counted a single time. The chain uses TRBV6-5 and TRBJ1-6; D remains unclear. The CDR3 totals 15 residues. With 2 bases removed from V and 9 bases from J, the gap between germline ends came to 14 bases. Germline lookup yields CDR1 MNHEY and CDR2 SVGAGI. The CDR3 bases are TGTGCCAGCAGTTACGAGCGGGTGAATAGTTCACCCCTCCACTTT. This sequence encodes CASSYERVNSSPLHF.